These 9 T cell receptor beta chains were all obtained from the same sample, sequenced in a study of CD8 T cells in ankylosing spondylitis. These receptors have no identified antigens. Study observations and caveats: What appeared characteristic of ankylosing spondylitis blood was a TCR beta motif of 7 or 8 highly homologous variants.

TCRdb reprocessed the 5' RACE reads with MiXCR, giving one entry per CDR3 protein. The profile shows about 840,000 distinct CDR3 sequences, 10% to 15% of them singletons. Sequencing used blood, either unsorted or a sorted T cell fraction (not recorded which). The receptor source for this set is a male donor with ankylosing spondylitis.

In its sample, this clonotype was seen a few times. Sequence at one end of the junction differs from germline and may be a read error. CDR3 sequence reads: CASSQGVTSGSNNEQFF. Here the CDR3 DNA reads TGTGCCAGCAGTCAAGGCGTGACTAGCGGCTCCAACAATGAGCAGTTCTTC. This rearrangement joins TRBV12-3 or TRBV12-4 to TRBJ2-1, with 9 positions matching TRBD2. This CDR3 is built from 17 residues.

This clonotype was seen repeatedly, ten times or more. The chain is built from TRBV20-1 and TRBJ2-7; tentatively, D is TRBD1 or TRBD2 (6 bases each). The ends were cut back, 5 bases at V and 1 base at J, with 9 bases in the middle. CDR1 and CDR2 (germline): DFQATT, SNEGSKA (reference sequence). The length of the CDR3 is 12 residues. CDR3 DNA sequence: TGCAGTGCTCGAGGGGGGTCCTACGAGCAGTACTTC. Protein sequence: CSARGGSYEQYF.

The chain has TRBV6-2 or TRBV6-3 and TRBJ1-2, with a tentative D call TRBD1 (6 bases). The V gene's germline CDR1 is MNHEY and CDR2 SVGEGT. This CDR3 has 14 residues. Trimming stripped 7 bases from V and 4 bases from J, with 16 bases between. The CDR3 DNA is TGTGCCAGCAATGACAGGCGCCCCGGCTATGGCTACACCTTC. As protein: CASNDRRPGYGYTF.

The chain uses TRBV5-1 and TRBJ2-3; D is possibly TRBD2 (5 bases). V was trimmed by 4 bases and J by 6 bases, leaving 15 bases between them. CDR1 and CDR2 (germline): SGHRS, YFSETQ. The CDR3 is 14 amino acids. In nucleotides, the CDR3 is TGCGCCAGCAGCCCGGTGGCGGGCGCGGATACGCAGTATTTT. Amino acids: CASSPVAGADTQYF.

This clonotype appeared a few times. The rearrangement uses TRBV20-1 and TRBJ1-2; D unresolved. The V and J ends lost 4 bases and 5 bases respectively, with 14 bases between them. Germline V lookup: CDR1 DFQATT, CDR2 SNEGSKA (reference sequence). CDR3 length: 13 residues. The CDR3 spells CSATKTVSYGYTF. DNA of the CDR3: TGCAGTGCTACTAAAACAGTGTCTTATGGCTACACCTTC.

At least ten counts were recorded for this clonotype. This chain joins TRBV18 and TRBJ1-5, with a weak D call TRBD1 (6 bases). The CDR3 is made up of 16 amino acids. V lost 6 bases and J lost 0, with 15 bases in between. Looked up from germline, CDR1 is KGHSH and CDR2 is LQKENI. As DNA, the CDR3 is TGTGCCAGCTCGTTCTCCGGGACACCTAGCAATCAGCCCCAGCATTTT. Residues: CASSFSGTPSNQPQHF.

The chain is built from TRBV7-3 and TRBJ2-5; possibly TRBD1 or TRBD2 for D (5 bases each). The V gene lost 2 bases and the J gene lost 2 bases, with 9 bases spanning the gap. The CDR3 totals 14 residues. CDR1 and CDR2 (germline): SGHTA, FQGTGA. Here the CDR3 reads CASSLLGAQETQYF. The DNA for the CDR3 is TGTGCCAGCAGCTTACTCGGGGCACAAGAGACCCAGTACTTC.

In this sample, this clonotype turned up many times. This CDR3 reads CAIGRGADTGELFF. The CDR3 coding sequence is TGTGCCATCGGGAGGGGGGCCGACACCGGGGAGCTGTTTTTT. The chain uses TRBV10-3 and TRBJ2-2; D is possibly TRBD2 (7 bases). V lost 8 bases and J lost 3, with 13 bases in between. The CDR3 consists of 14 residues. Germline loops: CDR1 ENHRY, CDR2 SYGVKD.

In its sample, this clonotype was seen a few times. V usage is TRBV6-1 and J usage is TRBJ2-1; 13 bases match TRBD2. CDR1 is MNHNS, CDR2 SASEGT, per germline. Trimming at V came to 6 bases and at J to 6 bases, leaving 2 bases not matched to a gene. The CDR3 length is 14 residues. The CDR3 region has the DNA TGTGCCAGCAGCACTAGCGGGAGGGCCAATGAGCAGTTCTTC. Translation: CASSTSGRANEQFF.